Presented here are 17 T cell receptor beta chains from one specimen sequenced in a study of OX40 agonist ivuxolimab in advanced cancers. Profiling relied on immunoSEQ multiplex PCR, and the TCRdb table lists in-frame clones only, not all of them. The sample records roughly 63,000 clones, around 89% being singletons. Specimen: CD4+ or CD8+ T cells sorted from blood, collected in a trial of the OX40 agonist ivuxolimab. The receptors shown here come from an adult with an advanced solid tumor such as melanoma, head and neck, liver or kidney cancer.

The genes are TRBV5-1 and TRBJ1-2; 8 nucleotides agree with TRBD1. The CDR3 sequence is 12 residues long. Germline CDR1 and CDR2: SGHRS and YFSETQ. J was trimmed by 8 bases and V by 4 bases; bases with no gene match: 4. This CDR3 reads CASSTGGGGYTF. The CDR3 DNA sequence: TGCGCCAGCAGCACAGGGGGAGGCGGCTACACCTTC.

The CDR3 nucleotides are TGTGCCAGCAAAGAGGCTAGAGCCGCCCCTGAAGCTTTCTTT. It codes for CASKEARAAPEAFF. This chain links TRBV28 with TRBJ1-1, with D uncertain. The CDR3 contains 14 residues. V was shortened by 7 bases and J by 6 bases, with 18 bases between the two germline ends. CDR1 is MDHEN, CDR2 SYDVKM, per germline.

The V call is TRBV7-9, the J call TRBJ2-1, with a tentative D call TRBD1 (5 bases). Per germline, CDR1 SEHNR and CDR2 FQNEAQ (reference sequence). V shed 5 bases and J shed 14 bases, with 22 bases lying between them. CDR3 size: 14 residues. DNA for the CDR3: TGTGCCAGCAGCCTAGGGGCGTCCCTGGCCTTTGAGTTCTTC. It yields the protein CASSLGASLAFEFF.

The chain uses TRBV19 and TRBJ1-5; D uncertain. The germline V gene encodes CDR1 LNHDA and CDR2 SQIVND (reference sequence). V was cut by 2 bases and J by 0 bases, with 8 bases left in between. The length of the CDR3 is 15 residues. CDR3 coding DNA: TGTGCCAGTAGTATATTAGCGTATAGCAATCAGCCCCAGCATTTT. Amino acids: CASSILAYSNQPQHF.

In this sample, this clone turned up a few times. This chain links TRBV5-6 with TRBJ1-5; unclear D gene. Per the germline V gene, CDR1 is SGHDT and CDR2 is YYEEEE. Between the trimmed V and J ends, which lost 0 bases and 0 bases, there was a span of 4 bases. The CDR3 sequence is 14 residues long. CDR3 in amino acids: CASSLGSSNQPQHF. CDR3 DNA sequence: TGTGCCAGCAGCTTGGGCAGTAGCAATCAGCCCCAGCATTTT. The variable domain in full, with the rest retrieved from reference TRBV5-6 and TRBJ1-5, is DAGVTQSPTHLIKTRGQQVTLRCSPKSGHDTVSWYQQALGQGPQFIFQYYEEEERQRGNFPDRFSGHQFPNYSSELNVNALLLGDSALYLCASSLGSSNQPQHFGDGTRLSIL.

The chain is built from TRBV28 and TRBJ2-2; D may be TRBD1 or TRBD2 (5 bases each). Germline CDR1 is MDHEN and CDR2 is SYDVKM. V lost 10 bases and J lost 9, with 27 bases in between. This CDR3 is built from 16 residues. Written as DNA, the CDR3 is TGTGCCACCGCTCCCCGGGACGAGATAAGGGGTTGGGAGCTGTTTTTT. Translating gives CATAPRDEIRGWELFF.

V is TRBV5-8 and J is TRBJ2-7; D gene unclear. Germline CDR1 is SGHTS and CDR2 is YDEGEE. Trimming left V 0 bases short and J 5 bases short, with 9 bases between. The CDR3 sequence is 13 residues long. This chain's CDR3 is CASSLDPDNEQYF. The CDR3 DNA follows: TGTGCCAGCAGCTTGGATCCCGACAACGAGCAGTACTTC.

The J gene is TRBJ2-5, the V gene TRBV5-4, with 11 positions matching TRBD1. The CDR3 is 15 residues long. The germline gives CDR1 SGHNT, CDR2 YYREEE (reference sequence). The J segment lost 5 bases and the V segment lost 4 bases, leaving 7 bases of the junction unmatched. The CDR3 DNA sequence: TGTGCCAGCAGCCCCCGGACAGGGGGCTCGGAGACCCAGTACTTC. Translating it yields CASSPRTGGSETQYF.

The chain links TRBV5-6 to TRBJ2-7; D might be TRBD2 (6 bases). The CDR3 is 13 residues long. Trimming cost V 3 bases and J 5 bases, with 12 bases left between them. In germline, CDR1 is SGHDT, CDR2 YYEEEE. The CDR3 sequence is CASSSPGLDEQYV. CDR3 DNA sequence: TGTGCCAGCAGCTCCCCGGGACTCGACGAGCAGTACGTC.

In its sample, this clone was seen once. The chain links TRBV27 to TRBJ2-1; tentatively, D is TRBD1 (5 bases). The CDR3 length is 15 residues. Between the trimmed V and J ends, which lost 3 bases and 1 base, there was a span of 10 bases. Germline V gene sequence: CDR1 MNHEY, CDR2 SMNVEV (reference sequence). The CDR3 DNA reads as TGTGCCAGCAGTTTGGTACAGGTTTCCTACAATGAGCAGTTCTTC. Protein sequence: CASSLVQVSYNEQFF.

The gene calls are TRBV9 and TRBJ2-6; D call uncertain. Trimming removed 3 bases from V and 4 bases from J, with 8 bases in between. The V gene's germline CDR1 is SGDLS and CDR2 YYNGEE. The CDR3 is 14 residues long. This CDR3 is CASSGTAGANVLTF. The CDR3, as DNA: TGTGCCAGCAGCGGGACGGCGGGGGCCAACGTCCTGACTTTC.

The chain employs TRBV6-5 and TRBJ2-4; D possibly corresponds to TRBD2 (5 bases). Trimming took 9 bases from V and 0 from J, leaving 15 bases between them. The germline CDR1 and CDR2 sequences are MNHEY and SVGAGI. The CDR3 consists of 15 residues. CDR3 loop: CASHGRGLAKNIQYF. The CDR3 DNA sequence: TGTGCCAGTCATGGGAGAGGTCTAGCCAAAAACATTCAGTACTTC.

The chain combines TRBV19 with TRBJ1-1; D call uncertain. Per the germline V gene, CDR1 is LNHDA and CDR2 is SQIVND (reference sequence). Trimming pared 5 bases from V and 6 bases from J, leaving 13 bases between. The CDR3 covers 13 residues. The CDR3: CASSPPGVPEAFF. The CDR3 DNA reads TGTGCCAGTAGTCCTCCTGGGGTCCCTGAAGCTTTCTTT.

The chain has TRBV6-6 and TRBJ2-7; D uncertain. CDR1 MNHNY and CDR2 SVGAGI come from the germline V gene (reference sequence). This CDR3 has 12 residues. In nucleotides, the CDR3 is TGTGCCATCAGTGAGACAACCTACGAGCAGTACGTC. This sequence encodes CAISETTYEQYV.

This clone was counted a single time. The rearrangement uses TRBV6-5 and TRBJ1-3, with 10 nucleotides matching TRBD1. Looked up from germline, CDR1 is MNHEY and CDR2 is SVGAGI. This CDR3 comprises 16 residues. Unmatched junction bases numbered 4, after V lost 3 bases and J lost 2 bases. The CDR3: CASSYSGTGAGNTIYF. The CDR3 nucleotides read TGTGCCAGCAGTTATTCCGGGACAGGGGCTGGAAACACCATATATTTT.

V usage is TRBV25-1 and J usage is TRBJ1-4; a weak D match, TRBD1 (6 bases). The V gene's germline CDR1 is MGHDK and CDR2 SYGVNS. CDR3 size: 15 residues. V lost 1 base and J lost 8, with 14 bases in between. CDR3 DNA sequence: TGTGCCAGCAGTGAATTCCCGGGGGCAGGGGAAAAACTGTTTTTT. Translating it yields CASSEFPGAGEKLFF.

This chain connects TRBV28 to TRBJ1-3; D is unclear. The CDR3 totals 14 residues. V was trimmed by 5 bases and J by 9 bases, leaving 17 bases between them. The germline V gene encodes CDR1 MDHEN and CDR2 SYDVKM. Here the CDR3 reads CASSLTPVRGTIYF. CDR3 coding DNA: TGTGCCAGCAGTCTAACTCCGGTGAGAGGCACCATATATTTT.